The clone carrying this T cell receptor (beta chain) was observed many times. What it binds is not known. The CDR3 sequence is 16 residues long. V shed 0 bases and J shed 3 bases, with 12 bases lying between them. The germline V gene has CDR1 DFQATT and CDR2 SNEGSKA (reference sequence). The sample belongs to a study of human T cells and chemical hapten exposure. Study outcomes and limitations: A positive correlation with patch test score was found for PT1 expanded TCR counts.

One entry per CDR3 protein, called by TCRdb with MiXCR from the RACE reads. The sample includes over 300,000 distinct CDR3 sequences, 5% to 6.5% of them seen just once. Time point meaning: pre-sensitization, week 0. Treatment: therapeutic diphenylcyclopropenone sensitization with weekly scalp DPC. The total RNA was obtained from whole blood that was not fractionated. The chain is built from TRBV20-1 and TRBJ1-6; D might be TRBD1 (5 bases). This TCR came from a woman aged 45-65 years with alopecia areata. Some clones in this sample may be carry-over from other donors' samples. The input for sequencing was whole blood, taken in connection with sensitization to the hapten diphenylcyclopropenone (DPC). The CDR3 DNA sequence: TGCAGTGCTAGAGAGCCGCCAAGGGGCTATAATTCACCCCTCCACTTT. This encodes CSAREPPRGYNSPLHF.